At least ten counts were recorded for the clone carrying this TCR beta chain. These data come from a study of molecular identifiers for immune sequencing clone quantification. From the PCR reads, TCRdb called clonotypes with MiXCR, one entry per CDR3 protein. The data contain just over 35,000 distinct CDR3 sequences, 15% to 20% of them singletons. This CDR3 region has 17 residues. Germline CDR1 and CDR2: SGHDN and FVKESK. Unmatched junction bases numbered 8, after V lost 4 bases and J lost 3 bases. The sample was naive CD8+ T cells from blood, with Jurkat cell RNA spiked in. Subset here: FACS-sorted CD8+CD4-CCR7+CD45RA+ naive T cells. The TCR originated in a human donor in good health. Some libraries in this study had Jurkat cell RNA spiked in. The gene calls are TRBV14 and TRBJ2-3; TRBD2 matches at 12 bases. CDR3 residues: CASSPRLAGVGTDTQYF. The CDR3 DNA follows: TGTGCCAGCAGCCCACGACTAGCGGGAGTTGGAACAGATACGCAGTATTTT.